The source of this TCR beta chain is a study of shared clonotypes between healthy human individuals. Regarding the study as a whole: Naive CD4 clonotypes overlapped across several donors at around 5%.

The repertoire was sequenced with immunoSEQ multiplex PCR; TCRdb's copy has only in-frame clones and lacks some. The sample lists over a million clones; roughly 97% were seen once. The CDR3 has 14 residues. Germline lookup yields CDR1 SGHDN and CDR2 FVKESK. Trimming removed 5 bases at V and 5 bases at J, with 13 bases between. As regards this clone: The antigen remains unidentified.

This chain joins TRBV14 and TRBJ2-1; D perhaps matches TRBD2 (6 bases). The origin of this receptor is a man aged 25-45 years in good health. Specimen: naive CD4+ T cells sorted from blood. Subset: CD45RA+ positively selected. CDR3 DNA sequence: TGTGCCAGCAGCTGGGGCGGGGTCCACAATGAGCAGTTCTTC. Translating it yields CASSWGGVHNEQFF. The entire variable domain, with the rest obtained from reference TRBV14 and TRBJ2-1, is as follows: EAGVTQFPSHSVIEKGQTVTLRCDPISGHDNLYWYRRVMGKEIKFLLHFVKESKQDESGMPNNRFLAERTGGTYSTLKVQPAELEDSGVYFCASSWGGVHNEQFFGPGTRLTVL.